This TCR beta chain stems from a study of blood T cell repertoires in COVID-19. Study-level background: The United States, Italy and Spain were the sources of the acute and convalescent COVID-19 samples.

This clone showed up just once. In the original processing: Quantification of nucleated cells was approximated via reference gene primer amplification. Assay: immunoSEQ multiplex PCR; the TCRdb copy retains only in-frame clones and omits some. V and J calls and clone size are given by that table; D and trimming were obtained from the DNA. The data hold roughly 140,000 clones, with approximately 86% observed a single time. This receptor was identified in a woman in her sixties or seventies with acute or convalescent COVID-19. Sequenced input: peripheral blood.

The CDR3 nucleotides read TGTGCCAGCAGCTTTCCGCAGGGGGGCAAAAACATTCAGTACTTC. It translates to CASSFPQGGKNIQYF. J is TRBJ2-4 and V is TRBV7-9, with D possibly TRBD1 on 7 matching bases. The CDR3 runs to 15 residues. Germline V CDR1 and CDR2: SEHNR, FQNEAQ (reference sequence). With 3 bases removed from V and 3 bases from J, the gap between germline ends came to 12 bases.